This T cell receptor beta chain originates from a study of blood T cell repertoires in COVID-19. Study details: The United States, Italy and Spain were the sources of the acute and convalescent COVID-19 samples.

Authors' methods: Researchers report that nucleated cell counts were estimated from reference gene primer amplification. The repertoire was sequenced with immunoSEQ multiplex PCR; TCRdb's copy has only in-frame clones and lacks some. The V and J calls and clone size come from that table; D and trimming were worked out from the DNA. The sample includes about 350,000 clones, roughly 90% seen only once; the top ten take roughly 0.94%. Self-reported history from a screening survey and questionnaire set each donor's cohort. Either two negative PCRs, clearance, or symptom resolution qualified Cohort 3 donors as recovered. V lost 2 bases and J lost 7; bases outside the gene matches: 11. CDR3 length: 16 residues. Germline V gives CDR1 LNHDA, CDR2 SQIVND (reference sequence).

The source material was PBMCs or T cells enriched from blood (not recorded which). This chain joins TRBV19 and TRBJ1-5, with TRBD1 matching over 7 bases. The receptor was derived from a woman aged 25 to 39 who had recovered from COVID-19. This CDR3 is CASSIRQQGPRQPQHF. The CDR3 DNA is TGTGCCAGTAGTATACGGCAACAGGGGCCCAGACAGCCCCAGCATTTT. The variable domain in full, completed from reference TRBV19 and TRBJ1-5, reads DGGITQSPKYLFRKEGQNVTLSCEQNLNHDAMYWYRQDPGQGLRLIYYSQIVNDFQKGDIAEGYSVSREKKESFPLTVTSAQKNPTAFYLCASSIRQQGPRQPQHFGDGTRLSIL.